A single sample is the source of the 17 T cell receptor beta chains below, sequenced in a study of blood T cell repertoires in COVID-19. Assay used: immunoSEQ multiplex PCR; TCRdb lists only in-frame clones, some missing. The data show around 110,000 clones, approximately 88% seen once. Input material: peripheral blood. The source of these receptors is a man aged 45-65 years with active or convalescent COVID-19.

This clone was seen only a few times. The CDR3 DNA reads as TGCGCCAGCAGCTTGTCATCGGGGGACAGCTATGGCTACACCTTC. It translates to CASSLSSGDSYGYTF. The chain combines TRBV5-1 with TRBJ1-2, with TRBD1 identical over 7 bases. This CDR3 spans 15 amino acids. V lost 1 base and J lost 4; bases outside the gene matches: 7. Germline values: CDR1 SGHRS, CDR2 YFSETQ.

The chain employs TRBV6-6 and TRBJ2-1; tentatively, D is TRBD2 (5 bases). CDR1 is MNHNY and CDR2 is SVGAGI in the germline V gene (reference sequence). With 4 bases removed from V and 2 bases from J, the gap between germline ends came to 12 bases. The CDR3 is 15 residues long. The CDR3: CASSSSGEAYNEQFF. The CDR3, as DNA: TGTGCCAGCAGTTCCAGCGGTGAGGCCTACAATGAGCAGTTCTTC.

The rearrangement links TRBV29-1 to TRBJ2-1; 9 positions agree with TRBD2. J was trimmed by 8 bases and V by 7 bases; bases with no gene match: 12. The germline CDR1 and CDR2 sequences are SQVTM and ANQGSEA. The CDR3 extends over 14 amino acids. In DNA, the CDR3 is TGCAGCGCCGCTAGGGGTAGCGGGAGCGATGAGCAGTTCTTC. Encoded protein: CSAARGSGSDEQFF.

V and J are TRBV29-1 and TRBJ1-4; no clear D. Germline loops: CDR1 SQVTM, CDR2 ANQGSEA. This CDR3 is built from 12 residues. The ends were cut back, 0 bases at V and 8 bases at J, with 7 bases in the middle. CDR3 DNA sequence: TGCAGCGTTGAAGATGCCGGGGAAAAACTGTTTTTT. This translates into CSVEDAGEKLFF.

This clone was picked up a small number of times. The J gene is TRBJ1-6, the V gene TRBV2; possible D gene TRBD1, 6 bases. Germline V lookup: CDR1 SNHLY, CDR2 FYNNEI. V was pared by 1 base and J by 6 bases, with 13 bases between. The CDR3 runs to 16 residues. In nucleotides, the CDR3 is TGTGCCAGCAGTGAAGAACAGGGAAGCCTTAATTCACCCCTCCACTTT. Protein product: CASSEEQGSLNSPLHF.

The CDR3, as DNA: TGTGCCAGCAGCCCCGACTTCCGCACAGATACGCAGTATTTT. Translating it yields CASSPDFRTDTQYF. The chain recombines TRBV11-3 with TRBJ2-3; D gene unclear. Trimming left V 5 bases short and J 1 base short, with 10 bases between. From germline, CDR1 is SGHNT and CDR2 YENEEA. CDR3 size: 14 residues.

The chain couples TRBV10-3 to TRBJ2-1; 7 nucleotides line up with TRBD2. The CDR3 spans 16 residues. Germline CDR1 is ENHRY and CDR2 is SYGVKD. Germline trimming cut 2 bases from V and 0 bases from J; bases unmatched to any gene: 4. DNA for the CDR3: TGTGCCATCAGTGAGCCCGGCGGGGGCTCCTACAATGAGCAGTTCTTC. It translates to CAISEPGGGSYNEQFF.

The chain links TRBV19 to TRBJ1-2; 7 nucleotides line up with TRBD1. CDR1 LNHDA and CDR2 SQIVND come from the germline V gene (reference sequence). The V and J ends lost 6 bases and 4 bases, in that order; junction bases with no gene match: 14. This CDR3 has 16 amino acids. CDR3 protein: CASRTGSPASGYGYTF. Written as DNA, the CDR3 is TGTGCCAGTAGGACAGGGTCCCCCGCTTCCGGCTATGGCTACACCTTC.

The rearrangement links TRBV21-1 to TRBJ1-5; the D segment call TRBD1 is taken from the table without a DNA check. TRBV21-1 is noted as a pseudogene. This CDR3 region has 15 residues. The CDR3 is CASSPGTGSNQPQHF. CDR3 DNA: TGTGCCAGCAGCCCGGGGACAGGGAGCAATCAGCCCCAGCATTTT.

V usage is TRBV4-3 and J usage is TRBJ2-3; D unresolved. The CDR3 is 15 amino acids. V was clipped by 4 bases and J by 0 bases, with 11 bases between them. The germline V gene encodes CDR1 LGHNA and CDR2 YSLEER. The CDR3 region is CASSLAVTSTDTQYF. For the CDR3, the DNA is TGCGCCAGCAGCCTCGCGGTTACTAGCACAGATACGCAGTATTTT.

The chain employs TRBV11-3 and TRBJ2-5, with D possibly matching TRBD2 (6 bases). Trimming cost V 1 base and J 5 bases, with 20 bases left between them. The CDR3 is 17 residues long. Germline V gene sequence: CDR1 SGHNT, CDR2 YENEEA. This CDR3 reads CASSLGASSDPWETQYF. In DNA, the CDR3 is TGTGCCAGCAGCTTAGGGGCCTCTAGCGACCCATGGGAGACCCAGTACTTC. The entire variable domain, with the rest obtained from reference TRBV11-3 and TRBJ2-5, is as follows: EAGVVQSPRYKIIEKKQPVAFWCNPISGHNTLYWYLQNLGQGPELLIRYENEEAVDDSQLPKDRFSAERLKGVDSTLKIQPAELGDSAVYLCASSLGASSDPWETQYFGPGTRLLVL.

The rearrangement joins TRBV7-2 to TRBJ2-7; 7 positions agree with TRBD1. This CDR3 is built from 14 residues. The germline V gene has CDR1 SGHTA and CDR2 FQGNSA. V shed 3 bases, J shed 2 bases, and the junction held 4 bases outside the gene matches. CDR3 loop: CASSFPGQPYEQYF. CDR3 sequence (DNA): TGTGCCAGCAGCTTTCCGGGACAGCCCTACGAGCAGTACTTC.

CDR3 nucleotides: TGTGCCAGCAGTGAAGTAGCGGGACGGACCGGGGAGCTGTTTTTT. This codes for CASSEVAGRTGELFF. This sequence joins TRBV6-1 and TRBJ2-2; TRBD2 agrees at 8 bases. The germline V gene encodes CDR1 MNHNS and CDR2 SASEGT. This CDR3 has 15 residues. The V gene end was trimmed by 1 base and the J gene end by 5 bases; junction bases not matched to a gene: 3.

The chain has TRBV21-1 and TRBJ1-5; the D call in the table, TRBD1, was not verified against the DNA. TRBV21-1 counts as a pseudogene. CDR3 length equals 17 residues. For the CDR3, the DNA is TGTGCCAGCAGCAAAGCGGCACACATAGGGGGAATCCAGCCCCAGCATTTT. Its protein product is CASSKAAHIGGIQPQHF.

V and J are TRBV7-2 and TRBJ2-7; possibly TRBD1 for D (5 bases). CDR1 and CDR2 from the germline V gene are SGHTA and FQGNSA. V lost 5 bases and J 3 bases, leaving 14 bases between the germline ends. The CDR3 has 14 residues. The CDR3 is CASSPSTGDYEQYF. The CDR3, as DNA: TGTGCCAGCAGCCCCAGCACAGGCGACTACGAGCAGTACTTC.

This chain connects TRBV9 to TRBJ2-7; TRBD2 might be the D (6 bases). From germline, CDR1 is SGDLS and CDR2 YYNGEE. CDR3 length equals 13 residues. Trimming shortened V by 0 bases and J by 5 bases, and 9 bases separated the two germline ends. CDR3 sequence reads: CASSVELADEQYF. CDR3 DNA: TGTGCCAGCAGCGTAGAACTAGCTGACGAGCAGTACTTC.

This chain links TRBV6-2 or TRBV6-3 with TRBJ2-1, with a possible D match to TRBD1 (6 bases). CDR3 size: 13 residues. V was trimmed by 2 bases and J by 7 bases, leaving 9 bases between them. Looked up from germline, CDR1 is MNHEY and CDR2 is SVGEGT. In DNA form, the CDR3 reads TGTGCCAGCAGTTACGACCAGGGGAATGAGCAGTTCTTC. Translation: CASSYDQGNEQFF.